The table lists the clone carrying this T cell receptor (beta chain) with a few counts. Trimming at V came to 4 bases and at J to 0 bases, leaving 8 bases not matched to a gene. The CDR3 has 16 residues. Germline V gene lookup returns CDR1 SGHDT and CDR2 YYEEEE. Profiled with immunoSEQ multiplex PCR; TCRdb holds only in-frame clones, not every one. Among 230,000 or so clones listed, 80% to 90% were seen once. This sample was included in a study of blood T cell repertoires in COVID-19. Study-wide context: From T cells, B-cell-depleted T cells, or PBMCs came the material, which was cDNA or gDNA.

Sequencing was performed on peripheral blood. The J gene is TRBJ1-1, the V gene TRBV5-6, with 8 bases aligning to TRBD1. The clonotype was recovered from a woman older than 75 with COVID-19, enrolled during active disease. DNA of the CDR3: TGTGCCAGCAGCAAAGACAGGGGTGAGATGAACACTGAAGCTTTCTTT. Translation gives CASSKDRGEMNTEAFF.